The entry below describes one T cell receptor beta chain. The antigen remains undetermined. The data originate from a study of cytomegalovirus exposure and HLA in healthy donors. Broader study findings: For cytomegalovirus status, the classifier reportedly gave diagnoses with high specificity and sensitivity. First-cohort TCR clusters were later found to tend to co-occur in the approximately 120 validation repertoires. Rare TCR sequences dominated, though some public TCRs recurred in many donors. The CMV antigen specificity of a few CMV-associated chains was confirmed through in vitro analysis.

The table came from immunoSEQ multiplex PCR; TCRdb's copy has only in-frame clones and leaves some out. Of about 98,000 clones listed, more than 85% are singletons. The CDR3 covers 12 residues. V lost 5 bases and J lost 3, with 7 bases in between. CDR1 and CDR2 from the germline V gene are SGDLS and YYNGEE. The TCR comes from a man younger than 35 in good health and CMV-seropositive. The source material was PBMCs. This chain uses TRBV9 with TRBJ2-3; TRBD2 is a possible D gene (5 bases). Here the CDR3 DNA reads TGTGCCAGCAGTTGGGAGACAGATACGCAGTATTTT. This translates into CASSWETDTQYF.